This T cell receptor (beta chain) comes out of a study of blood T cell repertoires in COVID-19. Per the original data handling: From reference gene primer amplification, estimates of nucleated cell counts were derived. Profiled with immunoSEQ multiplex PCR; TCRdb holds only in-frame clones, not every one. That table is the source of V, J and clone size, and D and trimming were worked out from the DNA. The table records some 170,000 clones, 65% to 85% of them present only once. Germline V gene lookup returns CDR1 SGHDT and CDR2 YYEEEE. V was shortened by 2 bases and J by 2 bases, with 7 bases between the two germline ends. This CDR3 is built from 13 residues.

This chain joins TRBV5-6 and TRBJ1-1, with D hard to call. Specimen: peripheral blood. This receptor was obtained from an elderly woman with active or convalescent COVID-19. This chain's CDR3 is CASSFDSNTEAFF. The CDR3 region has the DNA TGTGCCAGCAGCTTTGACTCTAACACTGAAGCTTTCTTT.